This T cell receptor (beta chain) was profiled in a study of CD8+ T cells in alopecia areata. This clone was detected only a few times. The ends lost 0 bases at V and 4 bases at J; junction bases unmatched: 7. This CDR3 has 16 amino acids. The germline V gene encodes CDR1 SQVTM and CDR2 ANQGSEA. Extracted RNA was reverse transcribed into cDNA, the sequencing template. Sequencing used immunoSEQ multiplex PCR; TCRdb keeps in-frame clones, though not all of them. This table holds 150,000 to 200,000 clones, approximately 70% found once. The clonotype comes from a human donor with alopecia areata. The chain employs TRBV29-1 and TRBJ2-1; 9 bases align to TRBD2. The sample consisted of CD8+ T cells sorted from blood, taken at week 0. CDR3 bases: TGCAGCGTTGAAGATCCTGGGCGGGGGGGTTACAATGAGCAGTTCTTC. Its translation: CSVEDPGRGGYNEQFF.